The entry below describes one TCR beta chain. The data derive from a study of blood T cell repertoires in COVID-19. Background on the study: Specimens from acute and convalescent COVID-19 originated in the United States, Italy and Spain. Sources were T cells, B-cell-depleted T cells, or PBMCs; the material itself was cDNA or gDNA.

CDR3 length equals 15 residues. V was pared by 5 bases and J by 2 bases, with 12 bases between. Germline V gene lookup returns CDR1 SNHLY and CDR2 FYNNEI. Per the authors' pipeline: Counts of nucleated cells, estimated from reference gene primer amplification, were obtained. TCRdb's table, derived via immunoSEQ multiplex PCR, lists solely in-frame clones and lacks some. That table is the source of V, J and clone size, and D and trimming were worked out from the DNA. There are about 100,000 clones in the sample; approximately 89% occur only once, and 0.97% lies in the top ten. This sequence joins TRBV2 and TRBJ2-2; possibly TRBD1 for D (6 bases). The sequence was obtained from a man aged 55 to 70 with acute or convalescent COVID-19. The specimen sequenced was peripheral blood. The CDR3 loop is CASSLQGINTGELFF. The CDR3 nucleotides are TGTGCCAGCAGTCTACAGGGTATAAACACCGGGGAGCTGTTTTTT.